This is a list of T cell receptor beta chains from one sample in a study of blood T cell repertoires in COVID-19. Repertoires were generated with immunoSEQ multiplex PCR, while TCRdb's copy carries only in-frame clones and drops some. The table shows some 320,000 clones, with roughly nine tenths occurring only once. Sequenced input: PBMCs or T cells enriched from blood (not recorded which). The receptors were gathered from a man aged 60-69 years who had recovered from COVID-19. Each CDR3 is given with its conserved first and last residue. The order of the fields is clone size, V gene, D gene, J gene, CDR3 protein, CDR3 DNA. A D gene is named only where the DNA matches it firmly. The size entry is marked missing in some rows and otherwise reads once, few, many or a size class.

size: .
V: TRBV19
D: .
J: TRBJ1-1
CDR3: CASSTPGSAEAFF
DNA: TGTGCCAGTAGTACCCCGGGTTCGGCTGAAGCTTTCTTT

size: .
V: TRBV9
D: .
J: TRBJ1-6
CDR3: CASSVRQDNSPLHF
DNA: TGTGCCAGCAGCGTTAGGCAGGATAATTCACCCCTCCACTTT

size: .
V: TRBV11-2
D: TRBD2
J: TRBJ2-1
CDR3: CASSTSGGSSYNEQFF
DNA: TGTGCCAGCAGCACTAGCGGGGGGAGCTCCTACAATGAGCAGTTCTTC

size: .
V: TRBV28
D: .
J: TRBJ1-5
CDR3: CASSLPLSSHQPQHF
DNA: TGTGCCAGCAGTCTACCCCTATCTTCCCATCAGCCCCAGCATTTT

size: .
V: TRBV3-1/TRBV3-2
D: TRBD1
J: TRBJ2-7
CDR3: CASSQDYRGLRWEQYF
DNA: TGTGCCAGCAGCCAAGACTACAGGGGGCTTCGATGGGAGCAGTACTTC

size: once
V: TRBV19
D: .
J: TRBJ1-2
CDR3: CASNNPRDIGDYGYTF
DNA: TGTGCCAGTAATAATCCCCGGGACATCGGGGACTATGGCTACACCTTC

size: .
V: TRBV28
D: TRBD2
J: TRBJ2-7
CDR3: CASSSSGLGLAGQNSYEQYF
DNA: TGTGCCAGCAGTTCATCTGGGTTGGGGCTAGCGGGTCAAAACTCCTACGAGCAGTACTTC

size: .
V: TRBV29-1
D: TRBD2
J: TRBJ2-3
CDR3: CSVLGGSGATDTQYF
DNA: TGCAGCGTCTTGGGTGGTAGCGGGGCCACAGATACGCAGTATTTT

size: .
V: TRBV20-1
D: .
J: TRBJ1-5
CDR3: CSARRGQPQHF
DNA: TGCAGTGCTAGAAGGGGCCAGCCCCAGCATTTT

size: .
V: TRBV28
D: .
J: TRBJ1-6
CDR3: CASSLLQGIPPSSPLHF
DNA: TGTGCCAGCAGTTTGCTCCAGGGCATTCCCCCTAGTTCACCCCTCCACTTT

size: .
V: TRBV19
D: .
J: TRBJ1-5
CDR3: CASNRGYTEKNQPQHF
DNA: TGTGCCAGTAATAGGGGGTATACAGAGAAAAATCAGCCCCAGCATTTT

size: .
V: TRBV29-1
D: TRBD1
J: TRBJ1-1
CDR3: CSGRTGDGANTEAFF
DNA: TGCAGCGGAAGGACAGGGGACGGGGCGAACACTGAAGCTTTCTTT

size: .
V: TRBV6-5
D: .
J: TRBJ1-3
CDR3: CASSYSSDYSGNTIYF
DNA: TGTGCCAGCAGTTACTCCTCGGACTACTCTGGAAACACCATATATTTT

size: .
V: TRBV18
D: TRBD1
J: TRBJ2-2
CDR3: CASSPLGQGRTGELFF
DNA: TGTGCCAGCTCACCCCTTGGACAGGGTCGAACCGGGGAGCTGTTTTTT

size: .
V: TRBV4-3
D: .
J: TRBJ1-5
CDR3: CASSQGHFQNQPQHF
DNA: TGCGCCAGCAGCCAAGGACATTTTCAGAATCAGCCCCAGCATTTT

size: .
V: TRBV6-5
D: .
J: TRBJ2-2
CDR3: CASSYSSGANTGELFF
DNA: TGTGCCAGCAGTTACTCCTCGGGAGCGAACACCGGGGAGCTGTTTTTT

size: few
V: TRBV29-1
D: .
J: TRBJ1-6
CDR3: CSALLGGTDSPLHF
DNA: TGCAGCGCCCTTCTTGGGGGGACGGATTCACCCCTCCACTTT

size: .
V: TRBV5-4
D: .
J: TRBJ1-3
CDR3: CASSLGAGRNTIYF
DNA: TGTGCCAGCAGCTTGGGTGCAGGGAGAAACACCATATATTTT

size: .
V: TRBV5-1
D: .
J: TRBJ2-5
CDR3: CASSPLAALLETQYF
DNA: TGCGCCAGCAGCCCACTAGCCGCTCTTCTAGAGACCCAGTACTTC

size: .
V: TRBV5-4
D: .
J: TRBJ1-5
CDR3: CASSRYSSGGNQPQHF
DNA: TGTGCCAGCAGCCGCTACAGCTCCGGGGGCAATCAGCCCCAGCATTTT

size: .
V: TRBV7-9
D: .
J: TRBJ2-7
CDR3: CASSLAAGETYEQYF
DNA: TGTGCCAGCAGCTTAGCGGCAGGGGAGACCTACGAGCAGTACTTC

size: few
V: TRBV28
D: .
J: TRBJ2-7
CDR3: CASNKRDEQYF
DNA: TGTGCCAGCAACAAGCGTGACGAGCAGTACTTC

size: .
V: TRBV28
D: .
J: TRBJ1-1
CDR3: CASSLGGTDTEAFF
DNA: TGTGCCAGCAGTTTAGGGGGCACGGACACTGAAGCTTTCTTT

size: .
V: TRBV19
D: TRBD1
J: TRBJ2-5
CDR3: CASSDRVETQYF
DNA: TGTGCCAGCTCGGACAGGGTAGAGACCCAGTACTTC

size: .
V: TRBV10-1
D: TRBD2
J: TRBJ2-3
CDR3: CASSESASGRARTDTQYF
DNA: TGCGCCAGCAGTGAGTCAGCTAGCGGGAGGGCAAGGACAGATACGCAGTATTTT

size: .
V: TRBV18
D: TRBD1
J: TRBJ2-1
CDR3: CASSFGDRNYNEQFF
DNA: TGTGCCAGCTCTTTTGGGGACAGAAATTACAATGAGCAGTTCTTC

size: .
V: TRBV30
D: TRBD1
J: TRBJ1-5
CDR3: CAWSVGGQVSNQPQHF
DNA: TGTGCCTGGAGTGTTGGGGGACAGGTTAGCAATCAGCCCCAGCATTTT

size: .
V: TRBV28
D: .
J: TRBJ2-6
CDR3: CASSLGGSGANVLTF
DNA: TGTGCCAGCAGTTTGGGGGGTTCTGGGGCCAACGTCCTGACTTTC

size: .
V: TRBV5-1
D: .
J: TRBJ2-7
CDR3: CASSEPPLLEQYF
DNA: TGCGCCAGCAGCGAACCCCCCCTACTGGAGCAGTACTTC

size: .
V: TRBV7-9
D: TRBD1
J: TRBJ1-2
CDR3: CASSSIGQGYGYTF
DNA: TGTGCCAGCAGCTCCATCGGACAGGGTTATGGCTACACCTTC

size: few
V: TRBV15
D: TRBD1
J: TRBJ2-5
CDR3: CATSLGQGAQRSQYF
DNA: TGTGCCACCAGCCTGGGACAGGGGGCGCAGAGGTCCCAGTACTTC

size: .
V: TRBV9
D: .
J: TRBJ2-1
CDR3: CASSAKDAARVHNEQFF
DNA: TGTGCCAGCAGCGCGAAGGACGCTGCCAGGGTCCACAATGAGCAGTTCTTC

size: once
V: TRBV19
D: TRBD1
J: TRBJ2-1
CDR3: CASSIGQGFGPGNEQFF
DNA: TGTGCCAGTAGTATAGGACAGGGATTCGGCCCTGGCAATGAGCAGTTCTTC

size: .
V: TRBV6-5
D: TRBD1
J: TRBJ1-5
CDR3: CASRPTGNQPQHF
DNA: TGTGCCAGCAGACCGACAGGGAATCAGCCCCAGCATTTT

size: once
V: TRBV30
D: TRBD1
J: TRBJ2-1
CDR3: CAWNRDRVPYNEQFF
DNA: TGTGCCTGGAACCGGGACAGGGTTCCCTACAATGAGCAGTTCTTC

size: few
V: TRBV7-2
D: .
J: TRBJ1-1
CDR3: CASSPREGLNTEAFF
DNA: TGTGCCAGCAGCCCCCGGGAGGGGCTGAACACTGAAGCTTTCTTT

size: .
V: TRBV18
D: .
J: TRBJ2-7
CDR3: CASSPPGSSYEQYF
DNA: TGTGCCAGCTCACCACCAGGGAGCTCCTACGAGCAGTACTTC

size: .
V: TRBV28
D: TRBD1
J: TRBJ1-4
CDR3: CASSLLGDSFAKEKLFF
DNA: TGTGCCAGCAGCCTACTGGGGGACAGTTTCGCGAAAGAAAAACTGTTTTTT

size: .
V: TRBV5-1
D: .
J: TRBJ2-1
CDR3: CASSLAFVRASSYNEQFF
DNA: TGCGCCAGCAGCTTGGCATTTGTGCGGGCTAGCTCCTACAATGAGCAGTTCTTC

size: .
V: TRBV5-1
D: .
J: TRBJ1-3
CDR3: CASSLDGVGEGSGNTIYF
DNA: TGCGCCAGCAGCTTGGATGGGGTTGGCGAGGGCTCTGGAAACACCATATATTTT